This record concerns one T cell receptor (beta chain) sequence. No antigen is known for it. Base qualities are not recorded, but no much larger clone differs from it by a single base. The trial excluded patients who had a history of autoimmune disease or who were on systemic immunosuppression. In every dose cohort, peripheral blood was drawn for TCR sequencing at baseline, cycle 4 day 1, and cycle 7 day 1. Samples came from an open-label, multicenter, first-in-human phase I dose-escalation trial of ivuxolimab. The trial enrolled adults with locally advanced or metastatic head and neck squamous cell, hepatocellular, melanoma or renal cell carcinoma. Before TCR sequencing, CD4+ T cells and CD8+ T cells from peripheral blood were sorted into separate populations. This sample is part of a study of OX40 agonist ivuxolimab in advanced cancers. In the study overall: The costimulatory receptor OX40 (CD134) was targeted by ivuxolimab, a fully human IgG2 agonistic monoclonal antibody. The paper reports the monotherapy dose-escalation portion (N of about 50 patients) of the phase I ivuxolimab trial. Prior anti-PD-1, anti-PD-L1 or anti-CTLA-4 therapy was permitted, and checkpoint inhibitors had been received by around 40% of dose-escalation patients. In the dose-escalation cohort, 75% to 85% of patients were male, and the mean age was roughly 60 years with a range of roughly 20 to 80. Three dose-escalation patients achieved partial responses, one with hepatocellular carcinoma and two with cutaneous melanoma. The purpose of peripheral TCRbeta sequencing was to test whether ivuxolimab changed TCR sequence diversity and led to clonal T-cell expansion. Intravenous ivuxolimab was administered to patients every 2 weeks at six dose levels: 0.01, 0.1, 0.3, 1.5, 3 and 10 mg/kg. Among the approximately 50 dose-escalation patients, some 20 had hepatocellular carcinoma, roughly 15 melanoma, 9 renal cell carcinoma and 9 head and neck cancer.

To sequence the TCRbeta CDR3 region, genomic DNA was isolated from the sorted cells. The immunoSEQ Assay was used to sequence the TCRbeta CDR3 regions. The table comes from immuneACCESS by way of TCRdb, which keeps in-frame sequences with V and J called. Part of the clones is missing from these tables; in studies checked, under half for an unresolved V gene and the rest for unknown reasons. The sample table lists 34,000 or so clones, 80% to 95% of them with a count of one. About 4.9% of the sample is held by the ten biggest clonotypes. From V the trimming removes 7 bases and from J it removes 7 bases, while the gene matches leave 12 bases of the junction unaccounted for. Spanning cysteine to phenylalanine, the CDR3 consists of 16 amino acids. Only the CDR3 portion is preserved as DNA: 48 bases, with reading frame beginning at the first base. Per the germline V gene (reference sequence), PRHDT is the CDR1 and FYEKMQ is the CDR2.

What the research found in general, with its limitations: Which antigens the clonally expanded peripheral T cells were specific for was not determined. After ivuxolimab, CD8+ T cells had more expanded clones than CD4+ T cells on average. Low levels of normalized T-cell clonal expansion were also shown by some nonresponding patients. In partial responders in the 0.1-3.0 mg/kg groups, normalized peripheral clonal expansion was found to be among the lowest, especially among CD8+ T cells. At doses of 0.1 to 3.0 mg/kg, clonal expansion of both CD4+ and CD8+ T cells in blood was seen between baseline and week 6.

The origin of this receptor is an adult with an advanced solid tumor such as melanoma, head and neck, liver or kidney cancer. The specimen was CD4+ or CD8+ T cells sorted from blood, collected in a trial of the OX40 agonist ivuxolimab. The chain links TRBV13 with TRBJ2-2; 10 nucleotides in the junction match TRBD2. The DNA is TGTGCCAGCATCACTAGCGGGATCCACCCCGGCGGGGAGCTGTTTTTT. It translates to CASITSGIHPGGELFF.